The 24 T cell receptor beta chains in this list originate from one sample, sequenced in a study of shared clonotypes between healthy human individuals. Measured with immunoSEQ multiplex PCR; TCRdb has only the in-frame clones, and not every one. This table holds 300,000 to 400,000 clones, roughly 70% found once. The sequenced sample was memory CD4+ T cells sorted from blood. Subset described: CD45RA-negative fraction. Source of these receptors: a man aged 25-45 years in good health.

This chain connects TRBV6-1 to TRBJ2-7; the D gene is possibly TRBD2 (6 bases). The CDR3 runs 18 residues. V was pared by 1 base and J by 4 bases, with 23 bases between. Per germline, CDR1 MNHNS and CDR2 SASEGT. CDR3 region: CASSEGLARTYFNYEQYF. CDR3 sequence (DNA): TGTGCCAGCAGTGAAGGCCTAGCGCGCACATACTTTAATTACGAGCAGTACTTC.

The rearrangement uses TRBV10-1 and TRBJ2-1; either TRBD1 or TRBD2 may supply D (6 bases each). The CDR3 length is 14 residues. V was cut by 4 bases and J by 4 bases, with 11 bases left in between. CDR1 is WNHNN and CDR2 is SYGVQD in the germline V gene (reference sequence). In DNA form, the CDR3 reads TGCGCCAGCAGTGGAGGCGGGACATACAATGAGCAGTTCTTC. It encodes CASSGGGTYNEQFF.

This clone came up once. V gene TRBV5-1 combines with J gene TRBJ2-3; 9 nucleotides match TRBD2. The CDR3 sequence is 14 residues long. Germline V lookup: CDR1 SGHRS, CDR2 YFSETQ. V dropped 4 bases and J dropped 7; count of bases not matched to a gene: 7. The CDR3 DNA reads TGCGCCAGCAGCGGGAGCGGGAGGTCGAATACGCAGTATTTT. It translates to CASSGSGRSNTQYF. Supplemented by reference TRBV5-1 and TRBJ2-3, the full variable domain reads KAGVTQTPRYLIKTRGQQVTLSCSPISGHRSVSWYQQTPGQGLQFLFEYFSETQRNKGNFPGRFSGRQFSNSRSEMNVSTLELGDSALYLCASSGSGRSNTQYFGPGTRLTVL.

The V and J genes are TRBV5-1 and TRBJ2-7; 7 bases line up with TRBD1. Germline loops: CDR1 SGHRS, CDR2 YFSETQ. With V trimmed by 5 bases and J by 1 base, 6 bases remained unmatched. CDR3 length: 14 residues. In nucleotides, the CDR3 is TGCGCCAGCAGGTACCAGGGACAGTCCTACGAGCAGTACTTC. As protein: CASRYQGQSYEQYF.

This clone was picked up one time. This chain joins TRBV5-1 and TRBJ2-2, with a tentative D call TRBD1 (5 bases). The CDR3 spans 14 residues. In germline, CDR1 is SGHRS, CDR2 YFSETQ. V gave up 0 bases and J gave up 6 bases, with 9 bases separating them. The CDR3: CASSLAQGPGELFF. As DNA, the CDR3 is TGCGCCAGCAGCTTGGCTCAGGGTCCCGGGGAGCTGTTTTTT.

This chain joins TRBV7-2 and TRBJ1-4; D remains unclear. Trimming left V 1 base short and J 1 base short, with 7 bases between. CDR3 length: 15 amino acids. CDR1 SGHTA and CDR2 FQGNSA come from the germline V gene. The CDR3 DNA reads TGTGCCAGCAGCTTAGTCTCTGGAACTAATGAAAAACTGTTTTTT. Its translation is CASSLVSGTNEKLFF.

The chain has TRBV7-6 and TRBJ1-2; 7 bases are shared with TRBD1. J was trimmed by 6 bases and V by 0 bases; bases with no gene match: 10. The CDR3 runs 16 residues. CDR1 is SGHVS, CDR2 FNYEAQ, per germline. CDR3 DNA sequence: TGTGCCAGCAGCTTAGCGAGACAGGGCAGTAATAATGGCTACACCTTC. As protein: CASSLARQGSNNGYTF.

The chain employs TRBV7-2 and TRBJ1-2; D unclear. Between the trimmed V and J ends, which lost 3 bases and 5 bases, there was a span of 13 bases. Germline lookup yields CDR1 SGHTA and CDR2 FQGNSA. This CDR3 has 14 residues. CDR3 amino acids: CASSFPQAEYGYTF. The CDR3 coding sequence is TGTGCCAGCAGCTTCCCGCAGGCGGAGTATGGCTACACCTTC.

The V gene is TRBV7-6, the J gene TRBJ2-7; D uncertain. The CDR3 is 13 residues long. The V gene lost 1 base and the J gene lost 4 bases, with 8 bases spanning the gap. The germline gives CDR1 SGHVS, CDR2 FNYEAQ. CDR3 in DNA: TGTGCCAGCAGCTTAGGGGCCTCATACGAGCAGTACTTC. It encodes CASSLGASYEQYF.

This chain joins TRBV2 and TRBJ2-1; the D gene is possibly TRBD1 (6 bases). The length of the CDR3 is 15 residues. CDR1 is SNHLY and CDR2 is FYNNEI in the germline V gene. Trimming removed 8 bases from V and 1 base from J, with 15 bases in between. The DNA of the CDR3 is TGTGCCAGCGCCGCCAGTGGACAGTCCTACAATGAGCAGTTCTTC. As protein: CASAASGQSYNEQFF.

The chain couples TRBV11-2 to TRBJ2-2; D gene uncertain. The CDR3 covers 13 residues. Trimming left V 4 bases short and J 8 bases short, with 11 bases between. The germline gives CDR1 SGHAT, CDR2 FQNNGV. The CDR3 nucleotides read TGTGCCAGCAGCTCATTGGCAGGTGGGGAGCTGTTTTTT. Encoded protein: CASSSLAGGELFF.

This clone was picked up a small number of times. Here the CDR3 reads CASSLGPPGPRSTDTQYF. CDR3 DNA: TGCGCCAGCAGCTTGGGTCCCCCGGGACCTCGGAGCACAGATACGCAGTATTTT. The J gene is TRBJ2-3, the V gene TRBV5-1; D possibly uses TRBD1 or TRBD2 (5 bases each). The CDR3 length is 18 residues. Germline CDR1 and CDR2: SGHRS and YFSETQ. The V end was cut by 0 bases, the J end by 0 bases, with 17 bases between.

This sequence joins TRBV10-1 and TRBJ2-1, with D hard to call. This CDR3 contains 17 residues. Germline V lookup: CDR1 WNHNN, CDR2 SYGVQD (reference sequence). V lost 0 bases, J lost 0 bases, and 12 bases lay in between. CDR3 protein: CASSESGHSLSYNEQFF. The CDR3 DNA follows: TGCGCCAGCAGTGAGTCAGGCCATTCCCTCTCCTACAATGAGCAGTTCTTC.

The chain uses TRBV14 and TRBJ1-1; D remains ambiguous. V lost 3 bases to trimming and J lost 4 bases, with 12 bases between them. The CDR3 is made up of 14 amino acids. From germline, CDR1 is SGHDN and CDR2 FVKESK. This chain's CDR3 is CASSHRTTGTEAFF. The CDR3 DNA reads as TGTGCCAGCAGCCACAGGACCACCGGCACTGAAGCTTTCTTT.

CDR3 amino acids: CASSLVWSSGSGTDTQYF. For the CDR3, the DNA is TGTGCCAGCAGCTTAGTGTGGAGTAGCGGGAGTGGCACAGATACGCAGTATTTT. The chain employs TRBV7-2 and TRBJ2-3, with 9 positions matching TRBD2. Germline lookup yields CDR1 SGHTA and CDR2 FQGNSA. The CDR3 is made up of 18 amino acids. After removal of 1 base from V and 1 base from J, the junction contained 9 bases not matched to a gene.

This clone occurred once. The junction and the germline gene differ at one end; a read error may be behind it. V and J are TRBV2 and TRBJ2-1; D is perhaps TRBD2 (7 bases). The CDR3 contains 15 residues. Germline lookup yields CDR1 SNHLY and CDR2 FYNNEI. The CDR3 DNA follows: TGTGCCAGCAGGGAAGGGGGGGGCTCCTACAATGAGCAGTTCTTC. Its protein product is CASREGGGSYNEQFF. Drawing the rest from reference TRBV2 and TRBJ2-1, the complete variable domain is EPEVTQTPSHQVTQMGQEVILRCVPISNHLYFYWYRQILGQKVEFLVSFYNNEISEKSEIFDDQFSVERPDGSNFTLKIRSTKLEDSAMYFCASREGGGSYNEQFFGPGTRLTVL.

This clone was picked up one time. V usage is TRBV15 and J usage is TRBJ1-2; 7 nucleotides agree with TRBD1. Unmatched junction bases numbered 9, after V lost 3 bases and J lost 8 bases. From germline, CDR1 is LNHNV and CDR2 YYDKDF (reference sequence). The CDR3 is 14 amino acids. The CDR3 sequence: CATSSRGGSRGYTF. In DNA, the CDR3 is TGTGCCACCAGCAGCCGAGGGGGCAGTCGCGGCTACACCTTC.

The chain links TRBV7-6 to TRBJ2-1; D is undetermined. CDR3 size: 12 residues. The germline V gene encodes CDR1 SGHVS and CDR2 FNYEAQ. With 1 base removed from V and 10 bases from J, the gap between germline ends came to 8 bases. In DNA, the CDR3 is TGTGCCAGCAGCTTAGTAAGTCGGGAGCAGTTCTTC. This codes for CASSLVSREQFF.

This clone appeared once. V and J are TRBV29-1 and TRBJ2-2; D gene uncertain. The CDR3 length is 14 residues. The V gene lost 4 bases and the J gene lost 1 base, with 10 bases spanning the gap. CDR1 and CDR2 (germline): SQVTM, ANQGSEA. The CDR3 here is CSVVAAVNTGELFF. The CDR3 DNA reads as TGCAGCGTTGTTGCGGCTGTGAACACCGGGGAGCTGTTTTTT.

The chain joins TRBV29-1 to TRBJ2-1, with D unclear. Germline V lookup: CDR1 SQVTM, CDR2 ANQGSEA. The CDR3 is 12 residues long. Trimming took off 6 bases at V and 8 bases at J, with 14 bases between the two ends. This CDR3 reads CSVRLVLDEQFF. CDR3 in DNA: TGCAGCGTACGCCTGGTTCTCGATGAGCAGTTCTTC.

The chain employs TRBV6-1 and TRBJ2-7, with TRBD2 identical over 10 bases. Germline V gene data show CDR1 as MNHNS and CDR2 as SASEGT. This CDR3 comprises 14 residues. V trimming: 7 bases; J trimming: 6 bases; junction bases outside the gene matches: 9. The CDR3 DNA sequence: TGTGCCAGCAAAGCTAGCGGGAGTTATAGCGAGCAGTACTTC. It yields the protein CASKASGSYSEQYF.

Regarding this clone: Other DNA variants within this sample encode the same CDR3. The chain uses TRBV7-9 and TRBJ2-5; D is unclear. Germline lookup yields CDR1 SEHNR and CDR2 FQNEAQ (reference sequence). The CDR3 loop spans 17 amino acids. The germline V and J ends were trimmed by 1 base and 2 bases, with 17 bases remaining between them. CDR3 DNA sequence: TGTGCCAGCAGCTTAGAAGACTGGTCCAAAGCTCAAGAGACCCAGTACTTC. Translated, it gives CASSLEDWSKAQETQYF.

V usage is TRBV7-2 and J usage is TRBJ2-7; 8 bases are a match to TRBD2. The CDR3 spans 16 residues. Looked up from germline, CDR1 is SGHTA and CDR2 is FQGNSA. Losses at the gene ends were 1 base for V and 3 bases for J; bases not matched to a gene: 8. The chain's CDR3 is CASSLGTSSSLYEQYF. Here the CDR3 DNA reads TGTGCCAGCAGCTTAGGGACTAGCAGCAGTCTCTACGAGCAGTACTTC.

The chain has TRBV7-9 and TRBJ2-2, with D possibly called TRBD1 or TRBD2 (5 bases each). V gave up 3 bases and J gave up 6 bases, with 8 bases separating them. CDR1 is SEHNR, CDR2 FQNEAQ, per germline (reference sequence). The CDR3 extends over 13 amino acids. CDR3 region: CASSFGGSGELFF. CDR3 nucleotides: TGTGCCAGCAGCTTTGGGGGTTCCGGGGAGCTGTTTTTT.